The clone carrying this T cell receptor (beta chain) was detected a few times. Its specificity is unknown. The entry originates in a study of T cells in Graves' hyperthyroidism and ophthalmopathy. Notes on the study in general: Within blood appeared most thyroid clonotypes that had expanded above 0.001.

Germline V CDR1 and CDR2: SGHNT, YYREEE (reference sequence). There are 13 residues in the CDR3. After removal of 5 bases from V and 2 bases from J, the junction contained 4 bases not matched to a gene. TCR beta CDR3 sequences were amplified from RNA transcripts. During a first-round RT-PCR of the TCR CDR3, the HTBI primer set was used. TCRdb called the multiplex PCR reads again in MiXCR, with one record for every CDR3 protein. This sample carries roughly 420,000 distinct CDR3 sequences, 15% to 18% of them seen once, and the ten largest clones take less than 15%. The sequenced sample was blood. The clonotype comes from a woman aged 18 to 35 with Graves' hyperthyroidism. J is TRBJ2-7 and V is TRBV5-4; 7 bases align to TRBD1. CDR3 sequence: CASRPQGAYEQYF. Here the CDR3 DNA reads TGTGCCAGCAGACCTCAGGGGGCCTACGAGCAGTACTTC.